The source of this TCR beta chain is a study of technical replicates of blood from a few donors. TCRdb's copy holds only in-frame clones and misses some; the assay was immunoSEQ multiplex PCR. The profile covers about 79,000 clones, with more than 85% appearing a single time and 0.3% to 0.45% taken by the ten largest. From germline, CDR1 is SEHNR and CDR2 FQNEAQ (reference sequence). Unmatched junction bases numbered 4, after V lost 4 bases and J lost 10 bases. This CDR3 has 13 amino acids. Sequenced material: T cells isolated from PBMCs. This receptor was taken from a human donor in good health. Some clones in this sample may be carry-over from other donors' samples. V usage is TRBV7-9 and J usage is TRBJ2-1; 10 nucleotides line up with TRBD2. The CDR3 reads CASSYTSGNEQFF. The CDR3 nucleotides are TGTGCCAGCAGCTACACTAGCGGGAACGAGCAGTTCTTC.